Listed here are 22 T cell receptor beta chains from one sample, sequenced in a study of cytomegalovirus exposure and HLA in healthy donors. With 60 Vbeta and 13 Jbeta primers, the PCR was carried out. Method: immunoSEQ multiplex PCR; TCRdb's copy keeps in-frame clones and lacks some. This table holds 150,000 to 200,000 clones, approximately 70% found once. Sample: PBMCs. Receptors originate from a woman aged 25 to 45 in good health and CMV-seronegative.

This clone has just a few counts. This rearrangement joins TRBV7-6 to TRBJ2-6; unclear D gene. V gave up 1 base and J gave up 3 bases, with 10 bases separating them. The CDR3 loop spans 16 amino acids. CDR1 and CDR2 from the germline V gene are SGHVS and FNYEAQ. The chain's CDR3 is CASSLVPSVGANVLTF. The CDR3 DNA reads as TGTGCCAGCAGCTTAGTCCCGTCAGTTGGGGCCAACGTCCTGACTTTC.

The chain's CDR3 is CASSAYPGTSGSSEQFF. CDR3 nucleotides: TGTGCCAGCAGCGCTTACCCCGGGACTAGCGGGAGTAGTGAGCAGTTCTTC. This rearrangement joins TRBV9 to TRBJ2-1, with TRBD2 identical over 14 bases. CDR1 and CDR2 from the germline V gene are SGDLS and YYNGEE. Trimming at V came to 3 bases and at J to 9 bases, leaving 11 bases not matched to a gene. The CDR3 is made up of 17 amino acids. The full variable domain, completed using reference TRBV9 and TRBJ2-1, is DSGVTQTPKHLITATGQRVTLRCSPRSGDLSVYWYQQSLDQGLQFLIQYYNGEERAKGNILERFSAQQFPDLHSELNLSSLELGDSALYFCASSAYPGTSGSSEQFFGPGTRLTVL.

The rearrangement uses TRBV7-9 and TRBJ1-1, with D possibly being TRBD1 (5 bases). Germline CDR1 reads SEHNR; CDR2 reads FQNEAQ (reference sequence). The CDR3 consists of 14 residues. The ends were cut back, 5 bases at V and 0 bases at J, with 10 bases in the middle. The CDR3 bases are TGTGCCAGCAGCCCGGCAGGGATGAACACTGAAGCTTTCTTT. It yields the protein CASSPAGMNTEAFF.

The chain carries TRBV5-5 and TRBJ2-5; D perhaps matches TRBD1 (5 bases). The CDR3 has 15 amino acids. Germline CDR1 and CDR2: SGHKS and YYEKEE (reference sequence). Trimming took off 3 bases at V and 1 base at J, with 13 bases between the two ends. The CDR3 DNA follows: TGTGCCAGCAGCTGGGGAACAGGATTCCAAGAGACCCAGTACTTC. Translation: CASSWGTGFQETQYF.

This clone showed up just a few times. The chain employs TRBV7-2 and TRBJ1-4; TRBD1 agrees at 8 bases. Germline V gives CDR1 SGHTA, CDR2 FQGNSA. With V trimmed by 3 bases and J by 8 bases, 8 bases remained unmatched. This CDR3 has 15 amino acids. The CDR3 loop reads CASSFRGQGREKLFF. CDR3 bases: TGTGCCAGCAGCTTCCGAGGACAGGGAAGGGAAAAACTGTTTTTT. Supplemented by reference TRBV7-2 and TRBJ1-4, the full variable domain reads GAGVSQSPSNKVTEKGKDVELRCDPISGHTALYWYRQSLGQGLEFLIYFQGNSAPDKSGLPSDRFSAERTGGSVSTLTIQRTQQEDSAVYLCASSFRGQGREKLFFGSGTQLSVL.

The CDR3 nucleotides are TGTGCCAGCAGCTTAGCCCACCCGGGACAGGGTTTCAATGAGCAGTTCTTC. Translation gives CASSLAHPGQGFNEQFF. V usage is TRBV13 and J usage is TRBJ2-1; the match to TRBD1 covers 9 bases. CDR3 length: 17 residues. V dropped 1 base and J dropped 6; count of bases not matched to a gene: 10. The germline V gene has CDR1 PRHDT and CDR2 FYEKMQ (reference sequence).

The rearrangement links TRBV2 to TRBJ2-7; the match to TRBD2 covers 11 bases. The CDR3 extends over 15 amino acids. Per germline, CDR1 SNHLY and CDR2 FYNNEI. V lost 6 bases to trimming and J lost 3 bases; unmatched junction nucleotides: 7. CDR3 sequence: CASSQIAGGLYEQYF. Here the CDR3 DNA reads TGTGCCAGCAGCCAGATAGCGGGGGGGCTCTACGAGCAGTACTTC.

This clone is classed as medium-sized. This chain connects TRBV30 to TRBJ1-3; D possibly corresponds to TRBD1 (5 bases). The CDR3 contains 15 residues. V dropped 2 bases and J dropped 3 bases, with 14 bases sitting between them. Germline CDR1 GTSNPN, CDR2 SVGIG (reference sequence). This CDR3 is CAWSRLGASGNTIYF. The CDR3 DNA is TGTGCCTGGAGTCGGTTAGGGGCGAGTGGAAACACCATATATTTT.

The J gene is TRBJ1-2, the V gene TRBV4-3; TRBD1 matches 12 bases. This CDR3 spans 14 amino acids. Trimming at V came to 3 bases and at J to 7 bases, leaving 3 bases not matched to a gene. The germline gives CDR1 LGHNA, CDR2 YSLEER. Here the CDR3 reads CASSQGQGAVGYTF. The CDR3 DNA reads as TGCGCCAGCAGCCAGGGACAGGGGGCGGTTGGCTACACCTTC.

This clone was found once. An end of the junction does not agree with germline; a read error may underlie this. The gene calls are TRBV5-1 and TRBJ1-1, with 9 bases aligning to TRBD1. The germline CDR1 and CDR2 sequences are SGHRS and YFSETQ. The CDR3 contains 14 residues. CDR3 protein: CASRFGTGNTGAFF. CDR3 bases: TGCGCCAGCAGATTTGGGACAGGGAACACTGGAGCTTTCTTT.

The genes are TRBV5-4 and TRBJ2-5, with 9 positions matching TRBD2. CDR1 and CDR2 from the germline V gene are SGHNT and YYREEE (reference sequence). The CDR3 extends over 17 amino acids. V shed 1 base and J 2 bases; nucleotides not matched to a gene: 9. The CDR3 region is CASSLSSGSLQQETQYF. The CDR3 DNA is TGTGCCAGCAGCTTGAGTAGCGGGAGTCTCCAGCAAGAGACCCAGTACTTC.

The chain couples TRBV5-1 to TRBJ1-1; 7 nucleotides line up with TRBD1. Losses at the gene ends were 4 bases for V and 0 bases for J; bases not matched to a gene: 9. The CDR3 length is 16 residues. Germline V gene sequence: CDR1 SGHRS, CDR2 YFSETQ. The CDR3 DNA reads as TGCGCCAGCAGCCTATGGGACAGTAACTTGAACACTGAAGCTTTCTTT. It yields the protein CASSLWDSNLNTEAFF. Drawing the rest from reference TRBV5-1 and TRBJ1-1, the complete variable domain is KAGVTQTPRYLIKTRGQQVTLSCSPISGHRSVSWYQQTPGQGLQFLFEYFSETQRNKGNFPGRFSGRQFSNSRSEMNVSTLELGDSALYLCASSLWDSNLNTEAFFGQGTRLTVV.

The gene calls are TRBV7-2 and TRBJ1-3; tentative D call: TRBD1 (5 bases). V lost 4 bases to trimming and J lost 7 bases, with 17 bases between them. The germline gives CDR1 SGHTA, CDR2 FQGNSA. The length of the CDR3 is 15 residues. CDR3 region: CASSSVIFQGNTIYF. CDR3 nucleotide sequence: TGTGCCAGCAGCTCCGTCATCTTTCAGGGTAACACCATATATTTT.

Points on this clone: Other DNA sequences in this specimen translate into the identical CDR3. The rearrangement links TRBV19 to TRBJ1-5; D is unclear. Trimming shortened V by 5 bases and J by 2 bases, and 10 bases separated the two germline ends. The CDR3 spans 14 residues. The V gene's germline CDR1 is LNHDA and CDR2 SQIVND (reference sequence). CDR3 bases: TGTGCCAGTAGTGGCACCGGAGGCAATCAGCCCCAGCATTTT. Translation gives CASSGTGGNQPQHF.

A few counts support this clone. The V call is TRBV27, the J call TRBJ2-2; 7 positions match TRBD1. Germline trimming cut 5 bases from V and 6 bases from J; bases unmatched to any gene: 15. The CDR3 is 17 amino acids. The germline V gene encodes CDR1 MNHEY and CDR2 SMNVEV (reference sequence). The CDR3 sequence: CASSPPRDRADAGELFF. CDR3 DNA sequence: TGTGCCAGCAGTCCACCACGGGACAGAGCTGATGCCGGGGAGCTGTTTTTT.

This clone was detected a few times. This chain joins TRBV9 and TRBJ1-1; D is undetermined. The V end was cut by 0 bases, the J end by 0 bases, with 9 bases between. This CDR3 spans 15 amino acids. The germline V gene encodes CDR1 SGDLS and CDR2 YYNGEE. The CDR3 nucleotides are TGTGCCAGCAGCGTAGGTGGAGGTTTGAACACTGAAGCTTTCTTT. This encodes CASSVGGGLNTEAFF.

The V and J genes are TRBV6-1 and TRBJ2-4, with TRBD1 matching over 9 bases. Germline lookup yields CDR1 MNHNS and CDR2 SASEGT. CDR3 length: 17 residues. Trimming cost V 2 bases and J 8 bases; bases outside gene matches: 13. DNA for the CDR3: TGTGCCAGCAGTGAATGGTGGTTGGACAGGGGATCGGACATTCAGTACTTC. Residues: CASSEWWLDRGSDIQYF.

The CDR3 spells CASSVGQFGGYTF. The CDR3 nucleotides read TGTGCCAGCAGCGTGGGTCAATTCGGGGGCTACACCTTC. V is TRBV9 and J is TRBJ1-2; D uncertain. The V and J ends lost 2 bases and 8 bases respectively, with 13 bases between them. Germline assignment: CDR1 SGDLS and CDR2 YYNGEE. The CDR3 consists of 13 residues.

CDR3 coding DNA: TGCAGTGCAGGGGGGGCAGAGACCCAGTACTTC. Translated: CSAGGAETQYF. The genes are TRBV20-1 and TRBJ2-5; D perhaps matches TRBD2 (7 bases). The germline gives CDR1 DFQATT, CDR2 SNEGSKA (reference sequence). The CDR3 spans 11 residues. V gave up 6 bases and J gave up 4 bases, with 9 bases separating them.

This clone was counted only a few times. The DNA of the CDR3 is TGTGCCAGCATGGGACAGGGGGTGAGCTATGGCTACACCTTC. Residues: CASMGQGVSYGYTF. The V and J genes are TRBV2 and TRBJ1-2; 11 bases are a match to TRBD1. The CDR3 sequence is 14 residues long. V gave up 7 bases and J gave up 4 bases; unmatched junction bases: 5. Germline V gives CDR1 SNHLY, CDR2 FYNNEI.

As to this clone: Other DNA sequences from this sample encode an identical CDR3 as well. The CDR3 is CASSDSFHSHYEQYF. CDR3 coding DNA: TGTGCCAGCAGTGACTCGTTTCACAGCCACTACGAGCAGTACTTC. The chain couples TRBV6-4 to TRBJ2-7, with D unresolved. CDR1 and CDR2 from the germline V gene are MRHNA and SNTAGT. The CDR3 is 15 amino acids. The V end lost 0 bases, the J end lost 3 bases, and 12 bases lay between the germline ends.

This chain connects TRBV6-1 to TRBJ1-2; D might be TRBD1 (6 bases). The CDR3 runs 14 residues. Germline CDR1 is MNHNS and CDR2 is SASEGT. V was trimmed by 0 bases and J by 3 bases, leaving 8 bases between them. The CDR3: CASSEAAGDYGYTF. In DNA form, the CDR3 reads TGTGCCAGCAGTGAAGCGGCAGGGGACTATGGCTACACCTTC.